This T cell receptor beta chain originates from a study of spatial heterogeneity in lung cancer. Trimming cost V 0 bases and J 3 bases; bases outside gene matches: 6. CDR1 and CDR2 (germline): MNHEY, SVGAGI. The CDR3 covers 17 residues. TCRdb re-called the 5' RACE reads with MiXCR, one entry per CDR3 protein. The profile shows about 28,000 distinct CDR3 sequences, approximately 8.4% of them singletons. Time point: sample taken at primary tumor resection. Sequencing of whole RNA from tumor, nontumor lung or frozen PBMC involved no sorting. The sequence derives from a female donor with early-stage non-small cell lung cancer. The rearrangement joins TRBV6-5 to TRBJ1-3; 9 bases map to TRBD1. Sample: PBMCs, taken at surgery. The CDR3 coding sequence is TGTGCCAGCAGTTACTCCTCCGGGACAGGGTTTGGAAACACCATATATTTT. It codes for CASSYSSGTGFGNTIYF.